This T cell receptor beta chain was identified in a study of technical replicates of blood from a handful of donors. The CDR3 contains 15 residues. CDR1 is SGDLS, CDR2 YYNGEE, per germline. The ends lost 4 bases at V and 4 bases at J; junction bases unmatched: 10. Some clones are missing from TCRdb's copy, which holds only in-frame ones; the method was immunoSEQ multiplex PCR. This sample has tens of thousands of clones, with roughly 94% found just once. The specimen was T cells isolated from PBMCs. The V and J genes are TRBV9 and TRBJ1-1; TRBD1 matches at 7 bases. This receptor was obtained from a human donor in good health. CDR3 residues: CASSPDLDRATEAFF. Here the CDR3 DNA reads TGTGCCAGCAGCCCCGACCTCGACAGGGCCACTGAAGCTTTCTTT.